The entry that follows covers one T cell receptor beta chain sequence. Its antigen is unidentified. This CDR3 comprises 15 residues. V gave up 4 bases and J gave up 5 bases; unmatched junction bases: 10. Germline V CDR1 and CDR2: MDHEN, SYDVKM. The sample originates from a study of cytomegalovirus exposure and HLA in healthy donors. Study as a whole: HLA-typed donors were the source of approximately 85 million unique TCRs held in an early data release.

The study, taken as a whole, reports: TRBV6-2, TRBV6-3 and some other V segments were unresolvable in 87-base-pair reads. Association of under 20,000 TCR beta sequences with HLA alleles was found at 0.05 false discovery rate in a later analysis.

Amplification used 60 Vbeta primers and 13 Jbeta primers. Libraries were prepared by immunoSEQ multiplex PCR; TCRdb keeps only in-frame clonotypes and omits some of them. Here the sample spans around 120,000 clones, roughly 69% being singletons. The sample was PBMCs. The V and J genes are TRBV28 and TRBJ2-5; 7 bases line up with TRBD1. This clonotype originated in a woman in her thirties or forties in good health and CMV-seropositive. In DNA, the CDR3 is TGTGCCAGCAGTTCCCATGAGGGGGCCAGGGAGACCCAGTACTTC. Its protein is CASSSHEGARETQYF.